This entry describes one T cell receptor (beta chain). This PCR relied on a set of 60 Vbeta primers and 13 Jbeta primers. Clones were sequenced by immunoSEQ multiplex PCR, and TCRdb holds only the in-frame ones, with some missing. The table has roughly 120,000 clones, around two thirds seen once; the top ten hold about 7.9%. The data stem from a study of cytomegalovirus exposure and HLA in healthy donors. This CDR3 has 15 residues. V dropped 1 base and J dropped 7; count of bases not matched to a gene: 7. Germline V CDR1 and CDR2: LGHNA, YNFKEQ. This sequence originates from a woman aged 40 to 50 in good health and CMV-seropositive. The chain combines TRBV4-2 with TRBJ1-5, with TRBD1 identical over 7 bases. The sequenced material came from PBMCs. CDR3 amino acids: CASSQGPGQNQPQHF. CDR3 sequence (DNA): TGTGCCAGCAGCCAAGGGCCGGGACAGAACCAGCCCCAGCATTTT.